The 22 T cell receptor beta chains listed next were all sequenced from one sample in a study of T-cell memory formation after mild COVID-19. TCRdb independently ran MiXCR on the 5' RACE reads; one entry per CDR3 protein. The repertoire consists of over 35,000 distinct CDR3 sequences, with 8% to 10% occurring once and the leading ten covering 12%. The specimen was PBMCs or a T cell subset sorted from them (not recorded which). The source of these receptors is an adult woman who had mild COVID-19 (a few samples of this study predate the infection). Cell type and time point are not known.

The chain has TRBV7-6 and TRBJ1-6, with D unclear. The CDR3 runs to 12 residues. Trimming shortened V by 4 bases and J by 8 bases, and 6 bases separated the two germline ends. Germline V gene sequence: CDR1 SGHVS, CDR2 FNYEAQ. CDR3 nucleotide sequence: TGTGCCAGCAGCTCCTACTATTCACCCCTCCACTTT. It translates to CASSSYYSPLHF.

This clonotype has at least ten counts. The rearrangement joins TRBV7-9 to TRBJ2-3, with D unclear. Germline values: CDR1 SEHNR, CDR2 FQNEAQ (reference sequence). With 2 bases removed from V and 11 bases from J, the gap between germline ends came to 20 bases. The CDR3 is 15 amino acids. The CDR3 sequence: CASSLSTLDHLGQYF. CDR3 nucleotide sequence: TGTGCCAGCAGCTTAAGTACGCTGGATCACCTTGGGCAGTATTTT. The complete variable domain, with remaining parts taken from reference TRBV7-9 and TRBJ2-3, reads DTGVSQNPRHKITKRGQNVTFRCDPISEHNRLYWYRQTLGQGPEFLTYFQNEAQLEKSRLLSDRFSAERPKGSFSTLEIQRTEQGDSAMYLCASSLSTLDHLGQYFGPGTRLTVL.

This clonotype has a handful of counts. V is TRBV7-8 and J is TRBJ2-1; no reliable D call. Trimming left V 8 bases short and J 5 bases short, with 13 bases between. The germline V gene has CDR1 SGHVS and CDR2 FQNEAQ. The CDR3 is 13 residues long. CDR3 coding DNA: TGTGCCAGCGGGCGGCGGATGAACAATGAGCAGTTCTTC. It translates to CASGRRMNNEQFF.

This clonotype was recorded at least ten times. V usage is TRBV11-2 and J usage is TRBJ2-2; TRBD2 matches at 7 bases. The CDR3 has 15 amino acids. The ends lost 5 bases at V and 2 bases at J; junction bases unmatched: 5. Germline V gives CDR1 SGHAT, CDR2 FQNNGV. CDR3: CASSTGTINTGELFF. The CDR3 nucleotides read TGTGCCAGCAGCACCGGGACTATAAACACCGGGGAGCTGTTTTTT.

The chain couples TRBV20-1 to TRBJ2-1, with a weak D call TRBD2 (6 bases). From germline, CDR1 is DFQATT and CDR2 SNEGSKA (reference sequence). CDR3 size: 15 residues. The V gene lost 3 bases and the J gene lost 3 bases, with 15 bases spanning the gap. CDR3 in amino acids: CSASVGTSNYNEQFF. The CDR3 nucleotides are TGCAGTGCTAGCGTTGGGACTTCGAACTACAATGAGCAGTTCTTC.

Many counts were recorded for this clonotype. The chain has TRBV25-1 and TRBJ2-7; TRBD2 matches at 10 bases. Trimming at V came to 5 bases and at J to 0 bases, leaving 16 bases not matched to a gene. Germline V gene lookup returns CDR1 MGHDK and CDR2 SYGVNS. This CDR3 contains 19 residues. The CDR3 DNA sequence: TGTGCCAGCAGTTATGAGGACAGGAGAACTAGCGGGGTCTCCTACGAGCAGTACTTC. This encodes CASSYEDRRTSGVSYEQYF.

This clonotype has only a few counts. The V and J genes are TRBV7-2 and TRBJ2-7, with 11 bases fitting TRBD2. J lost 4 bases, V lost 3 bases, and 11 bases had no gene match. CDR1 SGHTA and CDR2 FQGNSA come from the germline V gene. This CDR3 spans 17 amino acids. The CDR3 loop is CASSFPSSGRSRYEQYF. The CDR3 DNA is TGTGCCAGCAGCTTCCCCTCTAGCGGGAGGAGCCGGTACGAGCAGTACTTC.

This clonotype was seen many times. The chain carries TRBV5-1 and TRBJ2-6; D perhaps matches TRBD1 (6 bases). Germline CDR1 reads SGHRS; CDR2 reads YFSETQ. CDR3 length equals 16 residues. V was shortened by 4 bases and J by 0 bases, with 11 bases between the two germline ends. DNA of the CDR3: TGCGCCAGCAGCAGGGGGACCGCCTCTGGGGCCAACGTCCTGACTTTC. Its protein product is CASSRGTASGANVLTF.

The chain recombines TRBV14 with TRBJ2-1, with no clear D. Germline CDR1 reads SGHDN; CDR2 reads FVKESK. CDR3 length equals 15 residues. Trimming pared 0 bases from V and 9 bases from J, leaving 15 bases between. The CDR3 spells CASSQDPGTLGEQFF. The CDR3 DNA is TGTGCCAGCAGCCAAGATCCGGGCACATTGGGTGAGCAGTTCTTC.

The chain is built from TRBV6-1 and TRBJ1-4, with D tentatively TRBD1 (5 bases). With 10 bases removed from V and 4 bases from J, the gap between germline ends came to 16 bases. Germline CDR1 MNHNS, CDR2 SASEGT. The CDR3 has 14 amino acids. The CDR3 loop reads CATTIDSFNEKLFF. CDR3 DNA: TGTGCCACTACGATTGACAGCTTTAATGAAAAACTGTTTTTT.

This clonotype was counted only a few times. This rearrangement joins TRBV20-1 to TRBJ2-5; D is uncertain. V was pared by 5 bases and J by 1 base, with 11 bases between. The CDR3 has 13 amino acids. Looked up from germline, CDR1 is DFQATT and CDR2 is SNEGSKA (reference sequence). CDR3 loop: CSAQNTGQETQYF. In DNA, the CDR3 is TGCAGTGCTCAAAACACCGGCCAAGAGACCCAGTACTTC.

This clonotype has more than one count but fewer than ten. The chain couples TRBV5-4 to TRBJ2-1; D is possibly TRBD2 (5 bases). Germline-derived CDR1 and CDR2 are SGHNT and YYREEE (reference sequence). The CDR3 loop spans 15 amino acids. V lost 2 bases to trimming and J lost 7 bases, with 16 bases between them. As DNA, the CDR3 is TGTGCCAGCAGCTTTCTTTCGGGGTCTGGAAATGAGCAGTTCTTC. It codes for CASSFLSGSGNEQFF.

Only a few counts were recorded for this clonotype. The genes are TRBV9 and TRBJ2-5, with a possible D match to TRBD1 (6 bases). The CDR3 is made up of 15 amino acids. V dropped 4 bases and J dropped 5 bases, with 18 bases sitting between them. Germline V gene sequence: CDR1 SGDLS, CDR2 YYNGEE. CDR3 in amino acids: CASSPGVGRIETQYF. Here the CDR3 DNA reads TGTGCCAGCAGCCCAGGGGTTGGCAGGATCGAGACCCAGTACTTC.

In this sample, this clonotype turned up many times. This chain uses TRBV7-4 with TRBJ2-2, with 7 bases lining up with TRBD1. The V gene's germline CDR1 is SGHVT and CDR2 SQSDAQ. CDR3 length: 16 residues. After removal of 2 bases from V and 4 bases from J, the junction contained 7 bases not matched to a gene. CDR3 DNA: TGTGCCAGCAGCTTAACCTGGGGACAGCTCACCGGGGAGCTGTTTTTT. It codes for CASSLTWGQLTGELFF.

There are a few counts of this clonotype. The chain links TRBV20-1 to TRBJ1-4; D is undetermined. Germline CDR1 DFQATT, CDR2 SNEGSKA (reference sequence). This CDR3 has 13 residues. Deletions cut 6 bases from V and 9 bases from J, with 17 bases between. For the CDR3, the DNA is TGCAGTGCGCCCGACTCTTCAACTAAAAAACTGTTTTTT. Its translation: CSAPDSSTKKLFF.

This chain uses TRBV27 with TRBJ2-5; maybe TRBD1 (7 bases). The V end was cut by 3 bases, the J end by 5 bases, with 22 bases between. CDR1 and CDR2 (germline): MNHEY, SMNVEV (reference sequence). The CDR3 contains 17 residues. The CDR3 coding sequence is TGTGCCAGCAGTTTCAATTTCGGCAGGGGGGCTCGGGAGACCCAGTACTTC. Amino acid sequence: CASSFNFGRGARETQYF.

A few counts support this clonotype. The chain employs TRBV3-1 and TRBJ2-5; 7 nucleotides match TRBD2. There are 15 residues in the CDR3. The germline CDR1 and CDR2 sequences are LGHDT and YNNKEL (reference sequence). V gave up 3 bases and J gave up 2 bases; unmatched junction bases: 6. The CDR3 loop reads CASSQRDYVQETQYF. The CDR3, as DNA: TGTGCCAGCAGCCAGCGGGACTACGTACAAGAGACCCAGTACTTC.

V is TRBV12-3 or TRBV12-4 and J is TRBJ2-7, with D possibly TRBD2 on 6 matching bases. This CDR3 has 15 residues. Trimming left V 6 bases short and J 6 bases short, with 21 bases between. CDR3 region: CASSPTRGGWVEQYF. DNA for the CDR3: TGTGCCAGCAGCCCGACCCGTGGAGGGTGGGTCGAGCAGTACTTC.

This clonotype came up once. V and J are TRBV9 and TRBJ2-1, with D perhaps being TRBD1 or TRBD2 (7 bases each). V lost 3 bases and J 2 bases, leaving 24 bases between the germline ends. The length of the CDR3 is 19 residues. CDR1 and CDR2 from the germline V gene are SGDLS and YYNGEE. As DNA, the CDR3 is TGTGCCAGCAGCGGAAGGGACAGTACTGGGACTACACCCTACAATGAGCAGTTCTTC. Residues: CASSGRDSTGTTPYNEQFF.

This clonotype appeared many times. The chain has TRBV3-1 and TRBJ2-7; 8 positions match TRBD2. The length of the CDR3 is 15 residues. Germline V gives CDR1 LGHDT, CDR2 YNNKEL (reference sequence). The V segment lost 1 base and the J segment 4 bases; nucleotides outside the gene matches: 6. CDR3 region: CASSQVSGGPYEQYF. The DNA for the CDR3 is TGTGCCAGCAGCCAAGTGTCGGGAGGGCCTTACGAGCAGTACTTC.

This clonotype was observed a handful of times. The V call is TRBV15, the J call TRBJ2-7; perhaps D is TRBD1 or TRBD2 (6 bases each). Germline V gene sequence: CDR1 LNHNV, CDR2 YYDKDF (reference sequence). CDR3 length: 13 residues. Trimming left V 3 bases short and J 2 bases short, with 8 bases between. The CDR3 loop is CATSREGAYEQYF. The DNA for the CDR3 is TGTGCCACCAGCAGGGAGGGGGCCTACGAGCAGTACTTC.

The V call is TRBV2, the J call TRBJ2-7; D gene uncertain. The CDR3 is 13 residues long. Germline V lookup: CDR1 SNHLY, CDR2 FYNNEI. The V gene lost 1 base and the J gene lost 3 bases, with 7 bases spanning the gap. The CDR3 nucleotides read TGTGCCAGCAGTGAAGTAATGATCTACGAGCAGTACTTC. It codes for CASSEVMIYEQYF.